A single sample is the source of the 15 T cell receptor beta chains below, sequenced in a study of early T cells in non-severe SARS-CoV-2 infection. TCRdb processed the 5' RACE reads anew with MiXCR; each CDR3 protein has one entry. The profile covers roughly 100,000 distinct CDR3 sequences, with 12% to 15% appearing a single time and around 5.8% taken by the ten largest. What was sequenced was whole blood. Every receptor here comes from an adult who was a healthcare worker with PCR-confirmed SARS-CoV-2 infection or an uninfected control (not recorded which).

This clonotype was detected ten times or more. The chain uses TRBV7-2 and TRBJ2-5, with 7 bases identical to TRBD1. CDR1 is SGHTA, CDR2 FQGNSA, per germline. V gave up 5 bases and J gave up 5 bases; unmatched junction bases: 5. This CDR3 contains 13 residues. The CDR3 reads CASSGTAAETQYF. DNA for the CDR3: TGTGCCAGCAGCGGGACAGCCGCGGAGACCCAGTACTTC.

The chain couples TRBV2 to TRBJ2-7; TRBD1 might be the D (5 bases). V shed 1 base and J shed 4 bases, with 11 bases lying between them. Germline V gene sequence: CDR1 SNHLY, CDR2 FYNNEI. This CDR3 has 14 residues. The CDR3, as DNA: TGTGCCAGCAGTGAAGTTACAGGTATTTACGAGCAGTACTTC. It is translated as CASSEVTGIYEQYF.

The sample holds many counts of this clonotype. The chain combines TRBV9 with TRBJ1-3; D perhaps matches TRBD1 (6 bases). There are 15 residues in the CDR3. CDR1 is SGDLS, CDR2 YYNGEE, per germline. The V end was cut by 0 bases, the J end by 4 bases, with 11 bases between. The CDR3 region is CASSVGGAFGNTIYF. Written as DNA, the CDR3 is TGTGCCAGCAGCGTAGGGGGGGCCTTCGGAAACACCATATATTTT.

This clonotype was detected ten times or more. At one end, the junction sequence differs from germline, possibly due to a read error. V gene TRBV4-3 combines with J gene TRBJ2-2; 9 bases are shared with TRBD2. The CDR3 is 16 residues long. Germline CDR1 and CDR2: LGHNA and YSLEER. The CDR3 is CASNQGGGAYTGELFF. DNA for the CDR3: TGCGCCAGCAACCAAGGCGGGGGGGCCTACACCGGGGAGCTGTTTTTT.

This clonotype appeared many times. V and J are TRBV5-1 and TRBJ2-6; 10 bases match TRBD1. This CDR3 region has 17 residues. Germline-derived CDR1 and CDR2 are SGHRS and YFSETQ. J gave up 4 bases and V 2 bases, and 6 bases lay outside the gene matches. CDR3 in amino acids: CASSLGTGVSGANVLTF. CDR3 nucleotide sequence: TGCGCCAGCAGCTTAGGGACAGGGGTTTCCGGGGCCAACGTCCTGACTTTC.

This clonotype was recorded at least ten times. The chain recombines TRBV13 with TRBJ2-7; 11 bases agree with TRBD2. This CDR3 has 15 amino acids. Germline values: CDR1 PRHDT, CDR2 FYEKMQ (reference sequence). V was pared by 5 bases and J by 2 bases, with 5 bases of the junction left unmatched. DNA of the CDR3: TGTGCCAGCAGCCCGGGACTAGCGGTCCCCTACGAGCAGTACTTC. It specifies CASSPGLAVPYEQYF.

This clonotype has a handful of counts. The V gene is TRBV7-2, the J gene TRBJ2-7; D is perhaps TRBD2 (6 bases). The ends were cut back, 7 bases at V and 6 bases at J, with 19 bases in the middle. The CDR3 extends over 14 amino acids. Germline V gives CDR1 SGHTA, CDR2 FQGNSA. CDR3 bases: TGTGCCAGCACCCCCCCGGGGGTCCGGGTCGAGCAGTACTTC. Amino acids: CASTPPGVRVEQYF. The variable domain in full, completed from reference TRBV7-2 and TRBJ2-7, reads GAGVSQSPSNKVTEKGKDVELRCDPISGHTALYWYRQSLGQGLEFLIYFQGNSAPDKSGLPSDRFSAERTGGSVSTLTIQRTQQEDSAVYLCASTPPGVRVEQYFGPGTRLTVT.

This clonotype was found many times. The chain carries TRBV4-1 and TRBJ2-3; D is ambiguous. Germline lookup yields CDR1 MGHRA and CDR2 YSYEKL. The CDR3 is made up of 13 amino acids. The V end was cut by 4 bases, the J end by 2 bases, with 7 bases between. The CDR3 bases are TGCGCCAGCAGCCTCATGGACACAGATACGCAGTATTTT. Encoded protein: CASSLMDTDTQYF.

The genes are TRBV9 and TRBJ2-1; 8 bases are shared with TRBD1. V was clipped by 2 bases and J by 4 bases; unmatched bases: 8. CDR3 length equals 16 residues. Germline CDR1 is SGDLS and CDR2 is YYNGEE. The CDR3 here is CASSVSGTGVYNEQFF. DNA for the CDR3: TGTGCCAGCAGCGTCTCCGGGACAGGAGTATACAATGAGCAGTTCTTC.

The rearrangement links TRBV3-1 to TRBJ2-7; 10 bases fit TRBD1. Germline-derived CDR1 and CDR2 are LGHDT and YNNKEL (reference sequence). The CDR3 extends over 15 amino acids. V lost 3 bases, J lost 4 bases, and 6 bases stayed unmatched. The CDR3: CASSQPTGGWYEQYF. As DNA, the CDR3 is TGTGCCAGCAGCCAGCCGACAGGGGGCTGGTACGAGCAGTACTTC.

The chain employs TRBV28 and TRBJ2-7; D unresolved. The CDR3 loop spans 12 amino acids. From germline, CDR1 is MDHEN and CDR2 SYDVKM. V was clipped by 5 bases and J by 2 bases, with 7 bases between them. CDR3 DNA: TGTGCCAGCAGTAGGAAGGCCTACGAGCAGTACTTC. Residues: CASSRKAYEQYF.

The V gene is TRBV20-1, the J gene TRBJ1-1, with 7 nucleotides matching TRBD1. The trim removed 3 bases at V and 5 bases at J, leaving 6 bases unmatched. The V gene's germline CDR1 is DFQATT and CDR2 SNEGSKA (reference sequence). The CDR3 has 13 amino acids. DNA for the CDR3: TGCAGTGCTAGGGGCCAGGGGGAAACTGAAGCTTTCTTT. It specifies CSARGQGETEAFF.

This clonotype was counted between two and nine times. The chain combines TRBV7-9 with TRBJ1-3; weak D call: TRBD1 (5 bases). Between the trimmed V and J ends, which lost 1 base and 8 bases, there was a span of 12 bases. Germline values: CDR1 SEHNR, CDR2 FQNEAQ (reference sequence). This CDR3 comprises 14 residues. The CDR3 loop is CASSLVGARDTIYF. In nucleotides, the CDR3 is TGTGCCAGCAGCTTAGTCGGGGCTAGAGACACCATATATTTT.

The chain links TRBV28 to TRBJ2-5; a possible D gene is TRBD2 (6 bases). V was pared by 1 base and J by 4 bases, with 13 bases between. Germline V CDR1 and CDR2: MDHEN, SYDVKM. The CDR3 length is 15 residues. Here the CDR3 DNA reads TGTGCCAGCAGTTTATCGGGGGAAGGTGGAGAGACCCAGTACTTC. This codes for CASSLSGEGGETQYF. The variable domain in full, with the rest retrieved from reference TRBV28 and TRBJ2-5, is DVKVTQSSRYLVKRTGEKVFLECVQDMDHENMFWYRQDPGLGLRLIYFSYDVKMKEKGDIPEGYSVSREKKERFSLILESASTNQTSMYLCASSLSGEGGETQYFGPGTRLLVL.

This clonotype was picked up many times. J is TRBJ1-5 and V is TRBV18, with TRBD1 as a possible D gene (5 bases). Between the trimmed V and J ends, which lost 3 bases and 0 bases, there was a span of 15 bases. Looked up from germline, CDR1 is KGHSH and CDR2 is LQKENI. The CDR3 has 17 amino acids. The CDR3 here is CASSPTGLGYSNQPQHF. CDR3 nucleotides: TGTGCCAGCTCACCCACAGGACTCGGCTATAGCAATCAGCCCCAGCATTTT.